The present T cell receptor (beta chain) was sequenced within a study of T cell responses to AZD1222 COVID-19 vaccine. This CDR3 has 13 amino acids. Per the germline V gene, CDR1 is LGHDT and CDR2 is YNNKEL (reference sequence). Worth noting for this clone: Its specificity is not known. An end of the junction does not agree with germline; a read error may underlie this.

The method was immunoSEQ multiplex PCR; TCRdb's version includes in-frame clones alone and lacks a portion of them. There are approximately 150,000 clones in the sample; approximately 91% occur only once, and 1.5% to 2% lies in the top ten. Study results and limitations: White British people made up most donors, females outnumbered males, and clonal diversity was possibly underestimated.

The input for sequencing was peripheral blood, taken 28 days after the second AZD1222 dose. This sequence originates from an adult who received the AZD1222 COVID-19 vaccine. The V gene is TRBV3-1 (or the pseudogene TRBV3-2), the J gene TRBJ1-1; D might be TRBD1 (5 bases). In nucleotides, the CDR3 is TGTGCCAGCAGCCTACAGGTGAAAACTGAAGCTTTCTTT. Translated, it gives CASSLQVKTEAFF.